Below, one T cell receptor beta chain is given with its context. Method: immunoSEQ multiplex PCR; TCRdb's copy keeps in-frame clones and lacks some. The table shows tens of thousands of clones, with 89% occurring only once. The V and J ends lost 6 bases and 7 bases respectively, with 13 bases between them. The CDR3 sequence is 13 residues long. Germline CDR1 is SEHNR and CDR2 is FQNEAQ (reference sequence). This record comes from a study of T cell changes during pregnancy in multiple sclerosis. The rearrangement uses TRBV7-9 and TRBJ1-5; D may be TRBD1 (5 bases). The sample consisted of CD8+ T cells from peripheral blood mononuclear cells, taken in the second trimester of pregnancy. The TCR sequence derives from a female donor with multiple sclerosis, enrolled in a pregnancy study. The CDR3 region is CASSLGRGQPQHF. The DNA of the CDR3 is TGTGCCAGCAGTTTGGGAAGGGGACAGCCCCAGCATTTT.